The next 2 T cell receptor beta chains were all read from a single sample in a study of blood T cell repertoires in COVID-19. This table comes from immunoSEQ multiplex PCR, and its TCRdb copy is limited to in-frame clones, with some not included. The table lists around 100,000 clones, around nine tenths of them singletons. The sequenced sample was peripheral blood. Receptor source: a woman older than 75 in a cohort sampled during active COVID-19.

The chain is built from TRBV28 and TRBJ2-7; 8 bases fit TRBD1. Germline CDR1 and CDR2: MDHEN and SYDVKM. The CDR3 spans 17 residues. Trimming at V came to 2 bases and at J to 0 bases, leaving 9 bases not matched to a gene. In nucleotides, the CDR3 is TGTGCCAGCAGTTTACCGACCGGGACAGGTGCCTCCTACGAGCAGTACTTC. Encoded protein: CASSLPTGTGASYEQYF.

The chain recombines TRBV18 with TRBJ2-1; 8 bases match TRBD2. J gave up 3 bases and V 6 bases, and 4 bases lay outside the gene matches. The germline CDR1 and CDR2 sequences are KGHSH and LQKENI. The CDR3 length is 14 residues. The CDR3 nucleotides read TGTGCCAGCTCGATGGGGACTAGCTACAATGAGCAGTTCTTC. It is translated as CASSMGTSYNEQFF.